This T cell receptor beta chain was documented in a study of CD8+CD57+ T cells in acquired aplastic anemia (dated by TCRdb to 2017 to 2018). As for the study more broadly: Extracted DNA from sorted CD4+ and CD8+ cells averaged around 3.2 ug, ranging from about 0.18 to 27.4 ug. Mean read counts for healthy donor samples were around 10 million for CD4+ cells and fewer than 12 million for CD8+ cells. Broad study findings and their caveats: Patients and healthy controls showed no significant difference in CD8+ Simpson's diversity (P=0.060). Although 25 to 30 CD8+ CDR3 sequences were shared by patients and controls, these sequences appeared highly expressed in patients and within the immunodominant clones of patients.

V drops 5 bases and J drops 2 bases, leaving 9 bases in between. CDR1 and CDR2, per the germline V gene (reference sequence), are DFQATT and SNEGSKA. From its cysteine to its phenylalanine, the CDR3 spans 12 amino acids. The sequence is cut down to CDR3 DNA, 36 bases in frame from base 1. This clonotype was picked up many times. The target of this receptor is not known. Per-nucleotide qualities are absent, and no much larger clonotype sits a single base away. The study deep-sequenced TCR repertoires of sorted CD4+ and CD8+ blood T cells from severe aplastic anemia patients and healthy subjects. Ficoll-Paque density gradient centrifugation was used to isolate peripheral blood mononuclear cells. Before DNA extraction, CD4+ and CD8+ T cells were sorted by FACS or by magnetic beads. TCR beta VDJ combination and CDR3 sequence profiling used genomic DNA as the template. An Illumina HiSeq 2000 was used for TCR repertoire sequencing. Processing in the source paper ran as follows. TRBV/TRBJ rearrangement plots, CDR3 size and DJ length profiles, and Simpson's diversity index were used to assess repertoires. The most abundant DNA sequence in the deep sequencing data was taken as the immunodominant clone. CDR3 amino acid sequences were screened for sharing across subjects and were compared with published repertoires and the VDJdb database. TCRdb reprocessed the public reads (quality trimming at Q25 with fastp, clone calling with MiXCR) and kept in-frame beta chains. Under each unique CDR3 protein, matching rows form one entry showing the most common genes and DNA. It is TCRdb's table, rather than the study itself, that gives the V and J calls and clone size. The sample profile shows 200,000 to 250,000 distinct CDR3 sequences; roughly 35% of them were found once. 0.95% to 1.2% of the sample goes to the ten largest clones.

The receptor was isolated from a human donor in good health, serving as a control. The sample comprised sorted CD4+, CD8+, or CD8+CD57+ T cells (not recorded which) from PBMCs. This receptor chain uses TRBV20-1 and TRBJ2-5; TRBD2 could be the D gene, as 5 bases match. The CDR3 region reads CSAWTGQETQYF. The nucleotide sequence is given as TGCAGTGCTTGGACGGGGCAAGAGACCCAGTACTTC.